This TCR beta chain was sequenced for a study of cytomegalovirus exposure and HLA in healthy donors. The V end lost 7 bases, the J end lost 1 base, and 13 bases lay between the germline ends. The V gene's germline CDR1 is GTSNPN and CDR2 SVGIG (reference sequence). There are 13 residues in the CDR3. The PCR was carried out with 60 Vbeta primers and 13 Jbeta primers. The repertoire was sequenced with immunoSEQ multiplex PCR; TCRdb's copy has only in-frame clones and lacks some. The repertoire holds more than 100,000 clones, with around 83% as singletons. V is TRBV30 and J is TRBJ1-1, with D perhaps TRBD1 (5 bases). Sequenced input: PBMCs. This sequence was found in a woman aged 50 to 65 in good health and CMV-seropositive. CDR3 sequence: CASQWGENTEAFF. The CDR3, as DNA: TGTGCCTCCCAATGGGGGGAGAACACTGAAGCTTTCTTT.